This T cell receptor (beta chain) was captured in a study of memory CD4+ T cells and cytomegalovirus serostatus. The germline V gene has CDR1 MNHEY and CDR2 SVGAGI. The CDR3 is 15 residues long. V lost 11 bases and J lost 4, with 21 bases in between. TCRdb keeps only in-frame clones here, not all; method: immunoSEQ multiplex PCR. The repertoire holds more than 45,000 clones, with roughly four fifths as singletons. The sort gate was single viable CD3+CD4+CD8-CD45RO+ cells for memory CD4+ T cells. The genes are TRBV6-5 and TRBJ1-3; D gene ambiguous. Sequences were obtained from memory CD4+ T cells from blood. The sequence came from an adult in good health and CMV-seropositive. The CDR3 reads CAVRRPLEKGNTIYF. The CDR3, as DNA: TGTGCCGTCAGGCGGCCCCTAGAGAAAGGAAACACCATATATTTT.